This T cell receptor (beta chain) was recorded in a study of post-analysis software for immune sequencing data. As for this clonotype: The antigen is not known.

The TCR beta cDNA libraries carried unique molecular identifiers. MiXCR, run by TCRdb on the PCR reads, gives a single entry per CDR3 protein. The sample has approximately 630,000 distinct CDR3 sequences; about 60% are singletons. CDR1 and CDR2 from the germline V gene are MNHEY and SVGAGI. This CDR3 comprises 14 residues. V was clipped by 0 bases and J by 5 bases, with 11 bases between them. Findings and limits, study-wide: Higher frequency in patients than in controls was seen for about five TRBV segments, with TRBV5-6, TRBV5-1 and TRBV20-1 among them.

The J gene is TRBJ2-7, the V gene TRBV6-5; no firm D call. This clonotype originated in a girl under 10 years old with multiple sclerosis. Sequencing input: blood. The CDR3 spells CASSYSLGYHEQYF. CDR3 bases: TGTGCCAGCAGTTACTCTCTGGGGTACCACGAGCAGTACTTC.